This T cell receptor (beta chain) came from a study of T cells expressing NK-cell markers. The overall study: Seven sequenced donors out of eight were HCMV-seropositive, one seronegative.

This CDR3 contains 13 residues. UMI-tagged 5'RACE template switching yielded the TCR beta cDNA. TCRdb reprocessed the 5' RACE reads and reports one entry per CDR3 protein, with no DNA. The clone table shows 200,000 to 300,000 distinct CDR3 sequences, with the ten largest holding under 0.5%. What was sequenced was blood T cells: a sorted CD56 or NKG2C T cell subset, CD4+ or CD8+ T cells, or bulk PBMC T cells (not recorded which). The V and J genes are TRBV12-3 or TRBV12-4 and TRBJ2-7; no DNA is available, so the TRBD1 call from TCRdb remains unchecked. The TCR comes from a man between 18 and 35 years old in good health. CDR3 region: CASGNEGPYEQYF.